This T cell receptor beta chain was sequenced for a study of blood T cell repertoires in COVID-19. The V end lost 6 bases, the J end lost 5 bases, and 16 bases lay between the germline ends. The CDR3 runs 14 residues. Germline CDR1 is MNHEY and CDR2 is SVGEGT. Data came from immunoSEQ multiplex PCR; TCRdb stores just in-frame clones and leaves some out. The repertoire holds 100,000 to 130,000 clones, with about three quarters as singletons. Material for sequencing was peripheral blood. This TCR was sampled from a man aged 65 to 85 with acute or convalescent COVID-19. The chain combines TRBV6-2 or TRBV6-3 with TRBJ1-1; D remains unclear. Written as DNA, the CDR3 is TGTGCCAGCAGCCATGACGGACGCGGGACTGAAGCTTTCTTT. Amino acid sequence: CASSHDGRGTEAFF.